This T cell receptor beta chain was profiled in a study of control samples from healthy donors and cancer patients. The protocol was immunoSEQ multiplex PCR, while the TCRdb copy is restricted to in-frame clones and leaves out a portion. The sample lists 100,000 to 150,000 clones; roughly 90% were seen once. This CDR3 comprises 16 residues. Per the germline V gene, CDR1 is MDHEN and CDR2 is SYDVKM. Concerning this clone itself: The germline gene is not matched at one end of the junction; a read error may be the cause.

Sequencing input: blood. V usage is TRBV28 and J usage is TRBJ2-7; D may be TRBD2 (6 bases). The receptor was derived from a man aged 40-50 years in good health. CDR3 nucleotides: TGTGCCAGCAGTCTATGGCGTGGGCAGGGCGGGAACGAGCAGTACTTC. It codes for CASSLWRGQGGNEQYF.